Each of the 11 T cell receptor beta chains below was sequenced from the same sample in a study of blood T cell repertoires in COVID-19. Generated by immunoSEQ multiplex PCR, the TCRdb table keeps only in-frame clones and is missing some. The data hold around 250,000 clones, with around 89% observed a single time. Specimen: PBMCs or T cells enriched from blood (not recorded which). These receptors were obtained from a woman between 25 and 40 years old who had recovered from COVID-19.

This clone is a singleton in its sample. The chain links TRBV19 to TRBJ1-2; D call uncertain. Trimming removed 3 bases at V and 8 bases at J, with 19 bases between. CDR1 LNHDA and CDR2 SQIVND come from the germline V gene (reference sequence). The CDR3 loop spans 15 amino acids. The CDR3 protein is CASSIVPDRSGGYTF. In nucleotides, the CDR3 is TGTGCCAGTAGTATCGTCCCCGACCGCTCGGGGGGCTACACCTTC.

Here the CDR3 reads CARSASDGDSGNTIYF. CDR3 DNA: TGTGCCAGAAGCGCCTCCGACGGAGACTCTGGAAACACCATATATTTT. The chain uses TRBV5-3 and TRBJ1-3; D is unclear. TRBV5-3 is an open reading frame whose function is uncertain. Between the trimmed V and J ends, which lost 4 bases and 0 bases, there was a span of 14 bases. The CDR3 loop spans 16 amino acids.

V and J are TRBV10-3 and TRBJ1-2; no clear D gene. The germline V gene has CDR1 ENHRY and CDR2 SYGVKD. The CDR3 loop spans 12 amino acids. With 2 bases removed from V and 8 bases from J, the gap between germline ends came to 9 bases. The CDR3 sequence: CAISEGGHGYTF. The CDR3 DNA sequence: TGTGCCATCAGTGAGGGAGGGCACGGCTACACCTTC.

The chain has TRBV18 and TRBJ1-1; 7 bases are shared with TRBD1. The V segment lost 6 bases and the J segment 6 bases; nucleotides outside the gene matches: 7. The CDR3 has 13 residues. The germline V gene has CDR1 KGHSH and CDR2 LQKENI. CDR3 region: CASSPDREAEAFF. DNA of the CDR3: TGTGCCAGCTCGCCCGACAGGGAGGCTGAAGCTTTCTTT.

This chain joins TRBV18 and TRBJ1-2; TRBD1 is a possible D gene (5 bases). The CDR3 covers 14 residues. Trimming left V 3 bases short and J 8 bases short, with 16 bases between. Germline V gene data show CDR1 as KGHSH and CDR2 as LQKENI. The CDR3 protein is CASSPTYPTDGYTF. Written as DNA, the CDR3 is TGTGCCAGCTCACCGACTTACCCGACAGACGGCTACACCTTC.

The chain uses TRBV6-6 and TRBJ2-5, with TRBD2 matching over 8 bases. Per germline, CDR1 MNHNY and CDR2 SVGAGI (reference sequence). The ends lost 0 bases at V and 5 bases at J; junction bases unmatched: 2. The length of the CDR3 is 14 residues. DNA for the CDR3: TGTGCCAGCAGTTACTCGTCTAGCGGGGAGACCCAGTACTTC. This codes for CASSYSSSGETQYF.

This clone was recorded only once. The chain employs TRBV5-1 and TRBJ2-3; D is unclear. CDR1 and CDR2 (germline): SGHRS, YFSETQ. Trimming cost V 0 bases and J 3 bases, with 5 bases left between them. The CDR3 spans 13 residues. The CDR3 reads CASSLAPTDTQYF. The CDR3 region has the DNA TGCGCCAGCAGCTTGGCTCCGACAGATACGCAGTATTTT.

The V call is TRBV7-2, the J call TRBJ1-5, with D perhaps TRBD1 (6 bases). CDR1 and CDR2 from the germline V gene are SGHTA and FQGNSA. CDR3 length: 14 residues. V lost 5 bases and J lost 5, with 13 bases in between. The CDR3 region has the DNA TGTGCCAGCAGCCCCCGGACAGTAGATCAGCCCCAGCATTTT. Amino acids: CASSPRTVDQPQHF.

This sequence joins TRBV4-2 and TRBJ1-5, with D tentatively TRBD1 (6 bases). Trimming took 0 bases from V and 4 from J, leaving 13 bases between them. The CDR3 runs to 16 residues. CDR1 is LGHNA and CDR2 is YNFKEQ in the germline V gene. CDR3 DNA sequence: TGTGCCAGCAGCCAAGATTTATGGGGGCCGAATCAGCCCCAGCATTTT. It yields the protein CASSQDLWGPNQPQHF.

This sequence joins TRBV29-1 and TRBJ1-1; D is undetermined. The CDR3 sequence is 11 residues long. The germline CDR1 and CDR2 sequences are SQVTM and ANQGSEA. Trimming took off 4 bases at V and 0 bases at J, with 3 bases between the two ends. The CDR3 nucleotides are TGCAGCGTTGCAATGAACACTGAAGCTTTCTTT. It is translated as CSVAMNTEAFF.

The chain recombines TRBV7-3 with TRBJ2-2; possible D gene TRBD2, 6 bases. CDR3 length: 13 amino acids. Germline V lookup: CDR1 SGHTA, CDR2 FQGTGA. V was pared by 5 bases and J by 11 bases, with 15 bases between. CDR3: CASSPGGTGELFF. The CDR3, as DNA: TGTGCCAGCAGCCCTGGGGGGACGGGAGAGCTGTTTTTT.